Below, 8 T cell receptor beta chains from the same sample are listed, as sequenced in a study of PD-L1 blockade in urothelial cancer. Sequenced by immunoSEQ multiplex PCR; TCRdb stores in-frame clones only, minus some. The sample includes about 51,000 clones, about 90% of them seen just once. Specimen: PBMCs, collected around atezolizumab (anti-PD-L1) treatment. The receptors derive from a man aged 55 to 70 with urothelial cancer.

The J gene is TRBJ2-3, the V gene TRBV5-6, with unresolved D. This CDR3 has 14 residues. V lost 4 bases to trimming and J lost 3 bases, with 12 bases between them. Looked up from germline, CDR1 is SGHDT and CDR2 is YYEEEE. CDR3 residues: CASSALVPTDTQYF. As DNA, the CDR3 is TGTGCCAGCAGCGCACTGGTTCCGACAGATACGCAGTATTTT.

Concerning this clone itself: One end of the junction is discordant with germline, which a read error may explain. This sample also contains other DNA sequences that code for the same CDR3. V is TRBV5-1 and J is TRBJ1-1; perhaps TRBD1 as D (6 bases). Germline values: CDR1 SGHRS, CDR2 YFSETQ. The CDR3 extends over 16 amino acids. The CDR3 region is CASSPNRDLMNTEAFF. CDR3 in DNA: TGCGCCAGCAGCCCCAACAGGGATCTCATGAACACTGAGGCTTTCTTT.

J is TRBJ1-2 and V is TRBV2, with 8 bases lining up with TRBD1. The CDR3 consists of 14 residues. The trim removed 6 bases at V and 6 bases at J, leaving 9 bases unmatched. CDR1 is SNHLY and CDR2 is FYNNEI in the germline V gene. This CDR3 reads CASSVDRGSHGYTF. DNA of the CDR3: TGTGCCAGCAGCGTAGACAGGGGATCTCATGGCTACACCTTC. Full variable domain (remainder filled in from reference TRBV2 and TRBJ1-2): EPEVTQTPSHQVTQMGQEVILRCVPISNHLYFYWYRQILGQKVEFLVSFYNNEISEKSEIFDDQFSVERPDGSNFTLKIRSTKLEDSAMYFCASSVDRGSHGYTFGSGTRLTVV.

This chain connects TRBV10-3 to TRBJ1-1; TRBD1 aligns across 9 bases. CDR3 length: 13 residues. Germline values: CDR1 ENHRY, CDR2 SYGVKD. After removal of 11 bases from V and 5 bases from J, the junction contained 9 bases not matched to a gene. CDR3 amino acids: CASSGTGSTEAFF. The CDR3 DNA is TGTGCCTCATCCGGGACAGGGTCAACTGAAGCTTTCTTT.

This chain uses TRBV7-2 with TRBJ2-5; 9 bases line up with TRBD2. The V gene end was trimmed by 2 bases and the J gene end by 6 bases; junction bases not matched to a gene: 10. This CDR3 region has 16 residues. Looked up from germline, CDR1 is SGHTA and CDR2 is FQGNSA. The CDR3 sequence is CASSLQRGGALQTQYF. CDR3 coding DNA: TGTGCCAGCAGCTTACAGCGCGGGGGGGCCTTGCAGACCCAGTACTTC.

The chain carries TRBV10-1 and TRBJ2-3; 7 bases map to TRBD2. The germline CDR1 and CDR2 sequences are WNHNN and SYGVQD (reference sequence). V shed 3 bases and J 0 bases; nucleotides not matched to a gene: 3. The CDR3 is 15 amino acids. The CDR3, as DNA: TGCGCCAGCAGTGAAAAGCGGGGAAGCACAGATACGCAGTATTTT. Translating it yields CASSEKRGSTDTQYF.

The gene calls are TRBV4-3 and TRBJ2-3; a weak D match, TRBD2 (5 bases). The CDR3 extends over 15 amino acids. Trimming cost V 1 base and J 2 bases, with 10 bases left between them. Germline values: CDR1 LGHNA, CDR2 YSLEER. As DNA, the CDR3 is TGCGCCAGCAGCCAAGGGGCGGGCCACACAGATACGCAGTATTTT. It translates to CASSQGAGHTDTQYF.

The J gene is TRBJ2-1, the V gene TRBV18; D is unresolved. The germline CDR1 and CDR2 sequences are KGHSH and LQKENI. The ends were cut back, 3 bases at V and 2 bases at J, with 11 bases in the middle. CDR3 length: 15 residues. The CDR3 DNA follows: TGTGCCAGCTCACCCGCGGCAAGTACCTACAATGAGCAGTTCTTC. Amino acids: CASSPAASTYNEQFF.